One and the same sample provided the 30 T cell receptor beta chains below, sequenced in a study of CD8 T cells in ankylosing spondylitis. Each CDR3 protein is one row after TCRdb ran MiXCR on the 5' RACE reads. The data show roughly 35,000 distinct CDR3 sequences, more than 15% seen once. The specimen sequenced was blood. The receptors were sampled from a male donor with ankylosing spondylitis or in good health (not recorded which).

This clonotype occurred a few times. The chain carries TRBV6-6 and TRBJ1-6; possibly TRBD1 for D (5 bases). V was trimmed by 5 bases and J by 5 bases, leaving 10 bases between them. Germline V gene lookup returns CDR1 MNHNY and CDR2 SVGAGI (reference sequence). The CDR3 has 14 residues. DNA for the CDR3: TGTGCCAGCAGTAAGACAGTGAATAATTCACCCCTCCACTTT. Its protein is CASSKTVNNSPLHF.

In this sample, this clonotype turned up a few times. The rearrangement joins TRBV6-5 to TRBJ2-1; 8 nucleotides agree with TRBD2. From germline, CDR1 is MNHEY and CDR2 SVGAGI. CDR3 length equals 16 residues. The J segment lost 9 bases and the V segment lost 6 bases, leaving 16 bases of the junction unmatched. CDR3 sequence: CASSPRGVAGMGEQFF. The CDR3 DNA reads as TGTGCCAGCAGCCCCCGGGGTGTAGCGGGAATGGGTGAGCAGTTCTTC.

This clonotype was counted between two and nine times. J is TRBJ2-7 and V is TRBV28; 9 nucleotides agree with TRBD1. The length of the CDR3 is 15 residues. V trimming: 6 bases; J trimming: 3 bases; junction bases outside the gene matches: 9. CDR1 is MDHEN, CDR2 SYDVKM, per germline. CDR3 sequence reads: CASSNLGTGIYEQYF. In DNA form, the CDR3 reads TGTGCCAGCAGCAATCTCGGGACAGGGATCTACGAGCAGTACTTC.

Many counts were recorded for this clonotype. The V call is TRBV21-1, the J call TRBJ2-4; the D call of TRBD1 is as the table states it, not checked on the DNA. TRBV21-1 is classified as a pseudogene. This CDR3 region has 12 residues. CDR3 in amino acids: CATHRPKNIQYF. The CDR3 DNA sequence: TGTGCCACTCACAGGCCCAAAAACATTCAGTACTTC.

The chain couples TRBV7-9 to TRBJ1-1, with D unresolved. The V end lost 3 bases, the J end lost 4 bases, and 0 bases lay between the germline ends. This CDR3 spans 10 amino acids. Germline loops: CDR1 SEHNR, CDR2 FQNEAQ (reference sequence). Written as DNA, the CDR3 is TGTGCCAGCAGCTTCACTGAAGCTTTCTTT. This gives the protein CASSFTEAFF.

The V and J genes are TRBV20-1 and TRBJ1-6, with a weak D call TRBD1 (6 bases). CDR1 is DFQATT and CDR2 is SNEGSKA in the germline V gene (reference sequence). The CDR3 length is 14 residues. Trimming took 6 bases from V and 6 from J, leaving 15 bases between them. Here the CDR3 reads CSARGAAINSPLHF. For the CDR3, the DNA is TGCAGTGCCCGGGGGGCTGCGATTAATTCACCCCTCCACTTT.

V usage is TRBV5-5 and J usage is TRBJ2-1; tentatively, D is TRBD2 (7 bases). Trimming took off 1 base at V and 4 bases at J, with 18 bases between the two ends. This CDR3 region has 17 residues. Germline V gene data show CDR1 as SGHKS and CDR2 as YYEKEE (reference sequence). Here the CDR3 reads CASSLKGVASGYNEQFF. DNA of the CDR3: TGTGCCAGCAGCTTGAAGGGGGTGGCTAGCGGATACAATGAGCAGTTCTTC.

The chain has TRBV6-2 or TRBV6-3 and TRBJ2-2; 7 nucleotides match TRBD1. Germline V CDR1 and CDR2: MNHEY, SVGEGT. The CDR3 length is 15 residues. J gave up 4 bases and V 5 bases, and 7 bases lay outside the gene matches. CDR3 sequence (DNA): TGTGCCAGCAGTCAAACAGGGGATAGCACCGGGGAGCTGTTTTTT. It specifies CASSQTGDSTGELFF.

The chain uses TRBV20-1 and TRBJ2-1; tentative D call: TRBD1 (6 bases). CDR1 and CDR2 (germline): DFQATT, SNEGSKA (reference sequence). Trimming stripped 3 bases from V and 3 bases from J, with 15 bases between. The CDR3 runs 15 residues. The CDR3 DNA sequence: TGCAGTGCTAGGAGGACAGAGTATATCTACAATGAGCAGTTCTTC. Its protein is CSARRTEYIYNEQFF.

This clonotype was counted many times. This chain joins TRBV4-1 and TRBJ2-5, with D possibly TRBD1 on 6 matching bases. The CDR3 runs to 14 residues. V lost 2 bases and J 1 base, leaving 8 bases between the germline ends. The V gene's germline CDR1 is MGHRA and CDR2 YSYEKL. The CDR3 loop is CASSQQGLQETQYF. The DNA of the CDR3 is TGCGCCAGCAGCCAACAGGGGCTCCAAGAGACCCAGTACTTC.

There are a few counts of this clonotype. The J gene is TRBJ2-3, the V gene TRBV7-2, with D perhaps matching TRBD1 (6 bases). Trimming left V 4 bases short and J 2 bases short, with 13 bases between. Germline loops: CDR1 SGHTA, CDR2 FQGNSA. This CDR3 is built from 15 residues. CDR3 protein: CASSSRGMNTDTQYF. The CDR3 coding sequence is TGTGCCAGCAGCTCCAGGGGTATGAACACAGATACGCAGTATTTT.

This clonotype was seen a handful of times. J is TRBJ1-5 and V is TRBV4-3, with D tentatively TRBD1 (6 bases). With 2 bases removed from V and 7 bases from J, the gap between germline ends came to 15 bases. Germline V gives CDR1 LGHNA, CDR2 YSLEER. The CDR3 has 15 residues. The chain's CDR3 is CASSQTTGLSQPQHF. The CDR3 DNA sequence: TGCGCCAGCAGCCAAACAACAGGGCTGTCCCAGCCCCAGCATTTT.

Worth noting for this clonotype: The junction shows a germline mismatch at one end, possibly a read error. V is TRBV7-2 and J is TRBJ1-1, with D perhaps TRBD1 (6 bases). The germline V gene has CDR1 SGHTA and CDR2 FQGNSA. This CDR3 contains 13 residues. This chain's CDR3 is CASSFPGHTKAFF. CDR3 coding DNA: TGTGCCAGCAGCTTCCCGGGACACACTAAAGCTTTCTTT. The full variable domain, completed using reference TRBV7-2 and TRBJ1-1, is GAGVSQSPSNKVTEKGKDVELRCDPISGHTALYWYRQSLGQGLEFLIYFQGNSAPDKSGLPSDRFSAERTGGSVSTLTIQRTQQEDSAVYLCASSFPGHTKAFFGQGTRLTVV.

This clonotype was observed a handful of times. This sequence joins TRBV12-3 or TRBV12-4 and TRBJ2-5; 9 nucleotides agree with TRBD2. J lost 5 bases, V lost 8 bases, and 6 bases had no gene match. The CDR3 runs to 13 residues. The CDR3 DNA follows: TGTGCCAGCGGGGCGGGAGGGGGCGAGACCCAGTACTTC. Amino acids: CASGAGGGETQYF.

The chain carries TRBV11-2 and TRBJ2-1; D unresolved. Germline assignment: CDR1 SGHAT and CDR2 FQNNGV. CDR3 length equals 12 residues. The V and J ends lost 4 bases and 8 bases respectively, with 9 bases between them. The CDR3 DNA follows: TGTGCCAGCAGCTCGACCCCCTATGAGCAGTTCTTC. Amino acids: CASSSTPYEQFF.

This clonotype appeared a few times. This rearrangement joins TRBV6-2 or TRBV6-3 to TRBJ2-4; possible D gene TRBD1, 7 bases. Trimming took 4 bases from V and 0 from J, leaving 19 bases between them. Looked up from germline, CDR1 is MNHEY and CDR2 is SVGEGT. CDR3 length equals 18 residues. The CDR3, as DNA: TGTGCCAGCAGTTTCCGTCCCGCAGGGGGACTAGCCAAAAACATTCAGTACTTC. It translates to CASSFRPAGGLAKNIQYF.

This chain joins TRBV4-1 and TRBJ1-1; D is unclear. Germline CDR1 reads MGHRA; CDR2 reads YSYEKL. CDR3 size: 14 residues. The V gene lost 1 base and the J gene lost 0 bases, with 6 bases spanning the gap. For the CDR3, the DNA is TGCGCCAGCAGCCAAGGACCAGTGAACACTGAAGCTTTCTTT. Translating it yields CASSQGPVNTEAFF.

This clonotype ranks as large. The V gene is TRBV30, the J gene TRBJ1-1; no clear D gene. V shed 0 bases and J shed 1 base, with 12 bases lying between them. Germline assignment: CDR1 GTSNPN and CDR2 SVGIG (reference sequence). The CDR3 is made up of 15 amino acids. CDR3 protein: CAWSVCGLWNTEAFF. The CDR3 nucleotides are TGTGCCTGGAGTGTATGCGGACTCTGGAACACTGAAGCTTTCTTT.

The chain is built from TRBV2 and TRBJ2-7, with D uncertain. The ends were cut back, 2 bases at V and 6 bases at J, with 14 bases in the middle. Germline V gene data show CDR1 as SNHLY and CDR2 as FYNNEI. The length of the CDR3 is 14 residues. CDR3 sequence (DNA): TGTGCCAGCAGTGAAACGCCTACCCCTGGCGAGCAGTACTTC. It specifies CASSETPTPGEQYF.

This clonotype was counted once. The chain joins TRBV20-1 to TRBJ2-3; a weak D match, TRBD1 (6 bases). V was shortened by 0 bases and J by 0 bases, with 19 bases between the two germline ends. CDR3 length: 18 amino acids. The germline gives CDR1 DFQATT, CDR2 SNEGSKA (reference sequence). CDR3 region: CSARDWGRGARSTDTQYF. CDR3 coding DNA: TGCAGTGCTAGAGATTGGGGCAGGGGCGCTAGGAGCACAGATACGCAGTATTTT.

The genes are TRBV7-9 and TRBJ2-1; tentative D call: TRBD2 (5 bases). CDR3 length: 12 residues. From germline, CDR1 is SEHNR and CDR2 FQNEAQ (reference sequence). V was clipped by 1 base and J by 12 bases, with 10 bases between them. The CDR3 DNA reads TGTGCCAGCAGCTTAGGTGGCGGGCGGCAGTTCTTC. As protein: CASSLGGGRQFF.

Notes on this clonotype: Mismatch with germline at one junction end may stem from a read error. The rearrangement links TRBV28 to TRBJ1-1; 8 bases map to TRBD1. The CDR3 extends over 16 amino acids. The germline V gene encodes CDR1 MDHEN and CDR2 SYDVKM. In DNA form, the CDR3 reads TGTGCCAGCAATTTAGGGGCAGGGGGCGTGAAGGCTGAAGCTTTCTTT. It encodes CASNLGAGGVKAEAFF.

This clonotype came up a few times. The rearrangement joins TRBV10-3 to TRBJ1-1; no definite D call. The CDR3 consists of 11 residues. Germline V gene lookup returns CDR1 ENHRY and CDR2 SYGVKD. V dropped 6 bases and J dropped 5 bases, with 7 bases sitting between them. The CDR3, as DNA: TGTGCCATCAGAGAGGGTACTGAAGCTTTCTTT. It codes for CAIREGTEAFF.

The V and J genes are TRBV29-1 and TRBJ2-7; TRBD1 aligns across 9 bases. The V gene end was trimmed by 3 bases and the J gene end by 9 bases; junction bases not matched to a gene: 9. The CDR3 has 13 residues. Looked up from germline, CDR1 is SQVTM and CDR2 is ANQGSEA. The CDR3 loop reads CSVEMGTGSGQYF. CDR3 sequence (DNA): TGCAGCGTTGAGATGGGGACAGGGTCAGGGCAGTACTTC.

The chain's CDR3 is CASSTEGNSYNEQFF. The CDR3 DNA follows: TGCGCCAGCAGCACTGAGGGCAACTCCTACAATGAGCAGTTCTTC. This chain uses TRBV5-1 with TRBJ2-1, with D possibly TRBD2 on 5 matching bases. The CDR3 runs 15 residues. With 4 bases removed from V and 0 bases from J, the gap between germline ends came to 11 bases. Germline V gene lookup returns CDR1 SGHRS and CDR2 YFSETQ.

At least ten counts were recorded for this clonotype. The CDR3 is CASSLAGDPADTQYF. CDR3 coding DNA: TGCGCCAGCAGCTTGGCCGGTGACCCCGCAGATACGCAGTATTTT. This chain joins TRBV5-1 and TRBJ2-3; no reliable D call. This CDR3 region has 15 residues. The germline V gene has CDR1 SGHRS and CDR2 YFSETQ. Deletions cut 0 bases from V and 4 bases from J, with 12 bases between.

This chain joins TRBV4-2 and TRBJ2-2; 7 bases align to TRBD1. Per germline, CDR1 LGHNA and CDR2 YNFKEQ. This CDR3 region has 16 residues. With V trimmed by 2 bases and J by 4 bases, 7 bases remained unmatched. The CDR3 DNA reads TGTGCCAGCAGCCAACCTACAGGGGATCCCACCGGGGAGCTGTTTTTT. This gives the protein CASSQPTGDPTGELFF.

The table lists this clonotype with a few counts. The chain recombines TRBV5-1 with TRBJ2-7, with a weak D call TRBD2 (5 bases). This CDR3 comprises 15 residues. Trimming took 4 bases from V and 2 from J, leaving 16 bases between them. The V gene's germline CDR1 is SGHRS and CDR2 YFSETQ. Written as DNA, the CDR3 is TGCGCCAGCAGCCCCCCGCTAGCCGCTACCTACGAGCAGTACTTC. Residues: CASSPPLAATYEQYF.

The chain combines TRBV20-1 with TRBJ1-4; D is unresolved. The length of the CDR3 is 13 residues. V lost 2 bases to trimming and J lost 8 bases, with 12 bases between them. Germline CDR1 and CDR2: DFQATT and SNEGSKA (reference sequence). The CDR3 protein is CSARQISGEKLFF. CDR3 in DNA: TGCAGTGCTAGACAGATAAGCGGGGAAAAACTGTTTTTT.

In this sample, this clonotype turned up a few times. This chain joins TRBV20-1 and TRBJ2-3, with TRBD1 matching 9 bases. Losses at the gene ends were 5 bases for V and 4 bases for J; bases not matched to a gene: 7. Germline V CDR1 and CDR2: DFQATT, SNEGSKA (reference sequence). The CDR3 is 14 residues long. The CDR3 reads CSAHRDREPDTQYF. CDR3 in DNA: TGCAGTGCTCACCGGGACAGGGAGCCAGATACGCAGTATTTT.